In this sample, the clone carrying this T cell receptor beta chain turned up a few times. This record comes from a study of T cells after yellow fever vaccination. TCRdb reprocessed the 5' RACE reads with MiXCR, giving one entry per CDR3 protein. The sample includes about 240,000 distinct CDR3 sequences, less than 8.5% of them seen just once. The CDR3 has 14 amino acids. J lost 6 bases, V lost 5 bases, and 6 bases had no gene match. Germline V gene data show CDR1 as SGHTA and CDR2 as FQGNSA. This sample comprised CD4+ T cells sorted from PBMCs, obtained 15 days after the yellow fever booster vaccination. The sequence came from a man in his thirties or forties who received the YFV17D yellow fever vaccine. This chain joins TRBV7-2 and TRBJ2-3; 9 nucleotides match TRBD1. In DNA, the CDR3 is TGTGCCAGCAGCACCGGGACAGGGTCCGATACGCAGTATTTT. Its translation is CASSTGTGSDTQYF.